This entry lists 6 T cell receptor beta chains sequenced from one sample in a study of blood T cell repertoires in COVID-19. Clones were sequenced by immunoSEQ multiplex PCR, and TCRdb holds only the in-frame ones, with some missing. Found here are around 130,000 clones, around four fifths of them singletons; the top ten hold over 15%. Sample: peripheral blood. These TCRs come from an elderly man with acute or convalescent COVID-19.

The gene calls are TRBV6-5 and TRBJ2-7, with 7 nucleotides matching TRBD1. The CDR3 sequence is 14 residues long. The germline V gene encodes CDR1 MNHEY and CDR2 SVGAGI. Unmatched junction bases numbered 7, after V lost 5 bases and J lost 3 bases. CDR3 nucleotides: TGTGCCAGCAGTAACCGGGACAGATACTACGAGCAGTACTTC. This translates into CASSNRDRYYEQYF.

A single count supports this clone. This chain links TRBV4-3 with TRBJ2-1; TRBD2 matches 11 bases. V was pared by 1 base and J by 8 bases, with 10 bases of the junction left unmatched. Germline V gene sequence: CDR1 LGHNA, CDR2 YSLEER. This CDR3 is 17 amino acids long. In DNA form, the CDR3 reads TGCGCCAGCAGCCAAGGCCCGGGACTAGCGGTCTCTGATGAGCAGTTCTTC. Protein: CASSQGPGLAVSDEQFF.

Written as DNA, the CDR3 is TGTGCCAGCAGCGTAGCTGAGCGACAGGGGGATGGCTACACCTTC. Protein sequence: CASSVAERQGDGYTF. The rearrangement joins TRBV9 to TRBJ1-2; TRBD1 agrees at 9 bases. Germline CDR1 reads SGDLS; CDR2 reads YYNGEE. CDR3 length: 15 amino acids. Trimming removed 0 bases from V and 6 bases from J; junction bases left unmatched: 6.

The genes are TRBV10-3 and TRBJ2-5; 10 bases map to TRBD1. The J call may not be correct, given that the DNA end is closer to TRBJ2-7. There are 15 residues in the CDR3. Germline values: CDR1 ENHRY, CDR2 SYGVKD. CDR3 sequence reads: CAISEYGTGVDEQYF. In nucleotides, the CDR3 is TGTGCCATCAGTGAGTATGGGACAGGGGTTGACGAGCAGTACTTC.

This chain connects TRBV13 to TRBJ2-1, with 8 bases aligning to TRBD2. CDR1 and CDR2 (germline): PRHDT, FYEKMQ (reference sequence). J was trimmed by 0 bases and V by 6 bases; bases with no gene match: 19. CDR3 size: 20 residues. This chain's CDR3 is CASRPRGAGAPPGSYNEQFF. CDR3 DNA: TGTGCCAGCAGGCCCCGGGGAGCGGGGGCCCCCCCGGGCTCCTACAATGAGCAGTTCTTC.

CDR3 in amino acids: CASSLTQTHNEQFF. CDR3 DNA: TGTGCCAGCAGCTTGACACAGACCCACAATGAGCAGTTCTTC. The chain couples TRBV7-7 to TRBJ2-1, with D hard to call. The length of the CDR3 is 14 residues. Per the germline V gene, CDR1 is SSHAT and CDR2 is FNYEAQ (reference sequence). V shed 3 bases and J shed 5 bases, with 11 bases lying between them.